These T cell receptor beta chains were read from a single sample in a study of regulatory T cells in long-lasting Graves disease. TCRdb re-called the multiplex PCR reads with MiXCR, one entry per CDR3 protein. The sample lists 350,000 to 450,000 distinct CDR3 sequences, 16% occurring once. A further study also used this sample, focusing on T cells in Graves' hyperthyroidism and ophthalmopathy.

Here the sequenced sample was peripheral blood mononuclear cells (PBMCs), taken at new diagnosis, from a patient treated with antithyroid drugs. Receptors originate from a man aged 35-49 years with Graves disease. The CDR3 runs from the conserved cysteine through the conserved F or W. Each record gives: V gene, clone size, J gene, D gene, CDR3 DNA, CDR3 protein. The D gene is left open where the match is weak. Clone size is not always given. Where it is, it says once, few, many or a class for expanded clones.

TRBV7-2	many	TRBJ1-5	NA	TGTGCCAGCAGCCCTGAATCCGGGAATCAGCCCCAGCATTTT	CASSPESGNQPQHF
TRBV5-1	few	TRBJ2-3	NA	TGCGCCAGCAGCTTGGTGGAGTTTGGCTTCACAGATACGCAGTATTTT	CASSLVEFGFTDTQYF
TRBV20-1	once	TRBJ2-1	NA	TGCAGTGCTAGAGACAACCCGGCGGAGTTCTTC	CSARDNPAEFF
TRBV5-1	few	TRBJ1-5	NA	TGCGCCAGCAGCTTGGCGGGGGAATCCCATCAGCCCCAGCATTTT	CASSLAGESHQPQHF
TRBV7-8	many	TRBJ1-1	NA	TGTGCCAGCACCCCGGGCCGCGCGAACACTGAAGCTTTCTTT	CASTPGRANTEAFF
TRBV4-1	once	TRBJ2-3	TRBD2	TGCGCCAGCAGCCAAGGCGGGCGGGGGGCCGGGGATACGCAGTATTTT	CASSQGGRGAGDTQYF
TRBV5-1	NA	TRBJ2-6	NA	TGCGCCAGCAGCTTCTTCTACAGGGTGTCACTCTCTGGGGCCAACGTCCTGACTTTC	CASSFFYRVSLSGANVLTF
TRBV6-4	NA	TRBJ2-7	NA	TGTGCCAGCAGAGCCTTGGGGGCCGGCGGCGAGCAGTACTTC	CASRALGAGGEQYF
TRBV14	NA	TRBJ1-2	TRBD1	TGTGCCAGCAGCCAACCGGCCGGGACAGAACTACATGGCTACACCTTC	CASSQPAGTELHGYTF
TRBV28	many	TRBJ1-1	NA	TGTGCCAGCAGACTAAACCGCGGGTACACTGAAGCTTTCTTT	CASRLNRGYTEAFF
TRBV12-3/TRBV12-4	many	TRBJ2-3	NA	TGTGCCAGCAACCGGAGGGGGGGCCAAGATACGCAGTATTTT	CASNRRGGQDTQYF
TRBV2	NA	TRBJ2-3	TRBD2	TGTGCCAGCATCGCGGGGGGTCCGATACCACCCACAGATACGCAGTATTTT	CASIAGGPIPPTDTQYF
TRBV13	many	TRBJ1-1	NA	TGTGCCAGCAGCACGGACCTATCATCTGAAGCTTTCTTT	CASSTDLSSEAFF
TRBV7-6	NA	TRBJ2-3	TRBD1	TGTGCCAGCAGCTTAGCGCAGAACAGGGGGCTAGATACGCAGTATTTT	CASSLAQNRGLDTQYF
TRBV9	few	TRBJ2-5	NA	TGTGCCAGCAGCGTAGACCAGGGGTTCGCGGAGACCCAGTACTTC	CASSVDQGFAETQYF
TRBV2	NA	TRBJ1-5	NA	TGTGCCAGCTCAAGAGAAACGAATCAGCCCCAGCATTTT	CASSRETNQPQHF
TRBV27	NA	TRBJ2-7	NA	TGTGCCACCTCAGGTGAACGGTCATACGAGCAGTACTTC	CATSGERSYEQYF
TRBV20-1	NA	TRBJ2-5	TRBD1	TGCAGTGCTTCCGGGACAGGGGACCGAGTACACGAGACCCAGTACTTC	CSASGTGDRVHETQYF
TRBV6-2/TRBV6-3	NA	TRBJ2-2	NA	TGTGCCAGCAGTTACTCGACGGTAGCCACCGGGGAGCTGTTTTTT	CASSYSTVATGELFF
TRBV5-1	NA	TRBJ2-3	TRBD2	TGCGCCAGCAACTTAGCGGGGGTGGCAGATACGCAGTATTTT	CASNLAGVADTQYF
TRBV20-1	many	TRBJ1-1	TRBD1	TGCAGTGCTAGAGATCAGGGGGGGAACACTGAAGCTTTCTTT	CSARDQGGNTEAFF
TRBV6-2/TRBV6-3	NA	TRBJ1-1	NA	TGTGCCAGCAGTTACCTATCTGGGACATTGAACACTGAAGCTTTCTTT	CASSYLSGTLNTEAFF
TRBV2	once	TRBJ1-5	NA	TGTGCCAGCAGTGACCAAGGCCACAATCAGCCCCAGCATTTT	CASSDQGHNQPQHF